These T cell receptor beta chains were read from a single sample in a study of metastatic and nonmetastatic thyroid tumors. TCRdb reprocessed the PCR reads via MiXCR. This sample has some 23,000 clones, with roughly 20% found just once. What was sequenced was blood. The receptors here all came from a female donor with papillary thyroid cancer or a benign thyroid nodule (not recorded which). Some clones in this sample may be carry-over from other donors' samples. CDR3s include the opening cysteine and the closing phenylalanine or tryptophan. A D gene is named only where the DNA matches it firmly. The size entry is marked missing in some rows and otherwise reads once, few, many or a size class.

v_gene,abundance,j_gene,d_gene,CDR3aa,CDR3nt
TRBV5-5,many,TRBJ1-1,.,CASSLIGLNTEAFF,TGTGCCAGCAGCTTGATTGGGTTGAACACTGAAGCTTTCTTT
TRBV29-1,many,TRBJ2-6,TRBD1,CSVDTGAGANVLTF,TGCAGCGTTGACACAGGGGCCGGGGCCAACGTCCTGACTTTC
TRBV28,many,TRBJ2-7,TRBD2,CASSLTSGRDEQYF,TGTGCCAGCAGTTTAACTAGCGGGAGAGACGAGCAGTACTTC
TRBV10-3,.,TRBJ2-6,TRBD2,CAISESGASGGLGSSGANVLTF,TGTGCCATCAGTGAGTCTGGAGCTAGCGGAGGGCTTGGAAGCTCTGGGGCCAACGTCCTGACTTTC
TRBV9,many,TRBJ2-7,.,CASSLDGGQWNEQYF,TGTGCCAGCAGCTTAGACGGGGGGCAATGGAACGAGCAGTACTTC
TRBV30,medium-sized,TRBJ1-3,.,CAWHNAGGNTIYF,TGTGCCTGGCACAACGCGGGTGGAAACACCATATATTTT
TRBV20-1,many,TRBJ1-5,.,CSARAGIGQPQHF,TGCAGTGCTAGAGCGGGGATAGGTCAGCCCCAGCATTTT
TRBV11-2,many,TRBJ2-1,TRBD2,CASSLGGSGNEQFF,TGTGCCAGCAGCTTAGGAGGTAGCGGGAATGAGCAGTTCTTC
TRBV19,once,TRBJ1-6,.,CASSLLRDSGGIPLHF,TGTGCCAGTAGTCTCCTCCGGGACTCAGGAGGGATACCCCTCCACTTT
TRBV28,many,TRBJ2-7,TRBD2,CASSLRLGLAVHEQYF,TGTGCCAGCAGTCTACGATTGGGACTAGCCGTCCACGAGCAGTACTTC
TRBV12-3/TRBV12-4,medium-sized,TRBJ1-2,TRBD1,CASSFGRGGAGYGYTF,TGTGCCAGCAGTTTTGGGAGAGGGGGCGCCGGCTATGGCTACACCTTC
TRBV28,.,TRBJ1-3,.,CASSLVLADEYF,TGTGCCAGCAGCTTAGTCCTGGCAGACGAATATTTT
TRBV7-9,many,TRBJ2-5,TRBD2,CASSPGTSGNRQETQYF,TGTGCCAGCAGCCCAGGGACTAGCGGTAATAGGCAAGAGACCCAGTACTTC
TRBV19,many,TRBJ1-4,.,CASKPRDALNEKLFF,TGTGCCAGCAAGCCTAGGGACGCATTAAATGAAAAACTGTTTTTT
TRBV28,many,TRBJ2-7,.,CASSWPGLGTYEQYF,TGTGCCAGCAGCTGGCCGGGACTCGGCACCTACGAGCAGTACTTC
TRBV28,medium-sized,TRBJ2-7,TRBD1,CASSWDRTYEQYF,TGTGCCAGCAGTTGGGACAGAACCTACGAGCAGTACTTC
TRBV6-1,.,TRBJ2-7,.,CASSSLSGKWEQYF,TGTGCCAGCAGCTCCCTCTCGGGGAAATGGGAGCAGTACTTC
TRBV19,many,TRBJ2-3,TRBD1,CASSLLPGQGTDTQYF,TGTGCCAGTAGTCTCCTTCCGGGACAGGGCACAGATACGCAGTATTTT
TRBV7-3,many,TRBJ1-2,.,CASSLIGGDYGYTF,TGTGCCAGCAGCTTAATTGGGGGAGACTATGGCTACACCTTC
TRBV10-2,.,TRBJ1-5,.,CASRCRYSPNQPQHF,TGCGCCAGCAGATGTAGGTACAGCCCCAATCAGCCCCAGCATTTT
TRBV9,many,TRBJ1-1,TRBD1,CASSVLTGQGTEAFF,TGTGCCAGCAGCGTATTGACAGGGCAGGGGACTGAAGCTTTCTTT
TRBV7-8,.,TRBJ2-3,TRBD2,CASRPLAGGPSTDTQYF,TGTGCCAGCAGACCCCTAGCGGGGGGACCTAGCACAGATACGCAGTATTTT
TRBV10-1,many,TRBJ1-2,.,CASSESDGDGYTF,TGCGCCAGCAGTGAGTCGGACGGGGATGGCTACACCTTC
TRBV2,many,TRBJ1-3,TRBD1,CASSDTGGGNTIYF,TGTGCCAGCAGTGATACAGGGGGCGGAAACACCATATATTTT